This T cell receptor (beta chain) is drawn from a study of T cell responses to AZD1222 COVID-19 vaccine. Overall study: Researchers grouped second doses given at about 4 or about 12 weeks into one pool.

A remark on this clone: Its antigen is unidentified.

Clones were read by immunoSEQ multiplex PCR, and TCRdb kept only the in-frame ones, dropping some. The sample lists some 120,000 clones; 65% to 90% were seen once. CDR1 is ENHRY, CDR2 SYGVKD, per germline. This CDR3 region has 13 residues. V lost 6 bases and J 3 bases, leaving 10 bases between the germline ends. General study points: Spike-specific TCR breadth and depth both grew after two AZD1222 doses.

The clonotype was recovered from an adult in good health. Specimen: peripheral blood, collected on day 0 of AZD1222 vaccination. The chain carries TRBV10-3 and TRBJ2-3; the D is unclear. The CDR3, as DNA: TGTGCCATCAGAATAGCTGGGACAGATACGCAGTATTTT. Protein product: CAIRIAGTDTQYF.